This TCR beta chain was identified during a study of cytomegalovirus exposure and HLA in healthy donors. The study's findings and limits: For most subjects, TCR beta sequences were reported to predict HLA-A and HLA-B alleles with accuracy. Some public TCRs appeared in many individuals, while most sequences were rare. Association of 16,951 TCR beta sequences with HLA alleles was found at 0.05 false discovery rate in a later analysis.

In this sample, this clone turned up a few times. The antigen is undetermined. The CDR3 has 14 amino acids. CDR1 is SGHRS, CDR2 YFSETQ, per germline. Trimming removed 0 bases at V and 3 bases at J, with 6 bases between. Primers included in the PCR were 60 Vbeta and 13 Jbeta primers. Sequenced by immunoSEQ multiplex PCR; TCRdb stores in-frame clones only, minus some. Of some 60,000 clones listed, around 83% were seen once; the top ten hold about 1.6%. Sequenced: PBMCs. The receptor was derived from a human donor in good health. J is TRBJ1-4 and V is TRBV5-1, with unresolved D. CDR3 bases: TGCGCCAGCAGCTTGGGCAGGCCTAATGAAAAACTGTTTTTT. This codes for CASSLGRPNEKLFF.